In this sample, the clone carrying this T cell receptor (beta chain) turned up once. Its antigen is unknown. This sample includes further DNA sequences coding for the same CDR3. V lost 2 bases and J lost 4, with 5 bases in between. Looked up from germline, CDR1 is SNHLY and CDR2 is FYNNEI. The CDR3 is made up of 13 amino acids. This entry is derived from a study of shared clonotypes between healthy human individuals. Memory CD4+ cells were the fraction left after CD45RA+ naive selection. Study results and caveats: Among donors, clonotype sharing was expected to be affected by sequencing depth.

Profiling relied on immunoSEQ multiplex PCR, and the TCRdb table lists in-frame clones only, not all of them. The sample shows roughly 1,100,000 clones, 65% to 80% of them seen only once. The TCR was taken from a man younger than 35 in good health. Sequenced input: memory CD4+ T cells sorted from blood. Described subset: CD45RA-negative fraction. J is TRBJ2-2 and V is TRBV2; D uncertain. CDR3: CASSESSTGELFF. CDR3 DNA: TGTGCCAGCAGTGAAAGTAGCACCGGGGAGCTGTTTTTT.